Below, 10 T cell receptor beta chains from the same sample are listed, as sequenced in a study of blood T cell repertoires in COVID-19. Sequencing was performed with immunoSEQ multiplex PCR; in TCRdb, only in-frame clones are kept and a portion is missing. Altogether about 110,000 clones are present, around 86% being singletons, with the ten largest covering just over 4%. What was sequenced was peripheral blood. The receptors were gathered from a woman between 65 and 79 years old with acute or convalescent COVID-19.

The chain uses TRBV10-1 and TRBJ2-1, with 12 bases matching TRBD2. CDR1 and CDR2 from the germline V gene are WNHNN and SYGVQD (reference sequence). The CDR3 runs 15 residues. With 4 bases clipped from V and 5 bases from J, the junction kept 3 bases outside the gene matches. This CDR3 reads CASSVLAGGDNEQFF. The CDR3 region has the DNA TGCGCCAGCAGTGTCCTAGCGGGAGGGGACAATGAGCAGTTCTTC.

The chain recombines TRBV2 with TRBJ2-7; TRBD1 aligns across 10 bases. V gave up 7 bases and J gave up 5 bases; unmatched junction bases: 14. Germline V lookup: CDR1 SNHLY, CDR2 FYNNEI. This CDR3 has 16 amino acids. DNA of the CDR3: TGTGCCAGCATTTTTCAGACGGGACAGGGGTTGCACGAGCAGTACTTC. It encodes CASIFQTGQGLHEQYF.

There are a few counts of this clone. The chain has TRBV7-9 and TRBJ1-6, with D possibly being TRBD1 (5 bases). Trimming removed 8 bases at V and 12 bases at J, with 14 bases between. The germline gives CDR1 SEHNR, CDR2 FQNEAQ (reference sequence). This CDR3 spans 12 amino acids. This CDR3 reads CASGIGGLPLHF. CDR3 sequence (DNA): TGTGCCAGCGGAATCGGGGGTCTACCCCTCCACTTT.

The chain has TRBV12-5 and TRBJ1-5; D unresolved. V was trimmed by 5 bases and J by 2 bases, leaving 16 bases between them. The CDR3 is 16 amino acids. Germline V gene sequence: CDR1 LGHNT, CDR2 FRNRAP. The CDR3 DNA follows: TGTGCTAGTGGTCTGAGCAGCTCAGAGGGCAATCAGCCCCAGCATTTT. Translated: CASGLSSSEGNQPQHF.

CDR3: CASSPRDSPIETQYF. CDR3 sequence (DNA): TGTGCCAGCAGCCCCCGGGACAGCCCCATAGAGACCCAGTACTTC. The rearrangement joins TRBV7-3 to TRBJ2-5; 7 bases are shared with TRBD1. CDR1 is SGHTA, CDR2 FQGTGA, per germline. The CDR3 consists of 15 residues. J gave up 4 bases and V 5 bases, and 10 bases lay outside the gene matches.

This clone was detected a few times. This chain joins TRBV9 and TRBJ1-2; D gene ambiguous. The length of the CDR3 is 13 residues. Trimming shortened V by 0 bases and J by 2 bases, and 5 bases separated the two germline ends. Germline V gene sequence: CDR1 SGDLS, CDR2 YYNGEE. DNA of the CDR3: TGTGCCAGCAGCGTAGGGCAGAACTATGGCTACACCTTC. Translated, it gives CASSVGQNYGYTF.

J is TRBJ2-3 and V is TRBV11-1; D gene ambiguous. The V end lost 7 bases, the J end lost 0 bases, and 11 bases lay between the germline ends. This CDR3 has 14 amino acids. The germline V gene has CDR1 SGHAT and CDR2 FQDESV (reference sequence). Here the CDR3 reads CASKRGDSTDTQYF. The CDR3 bases are TGTGCCAGCAAGCGCGGAGACAGCACAGATACGCAGTATTTT.

The chain has TRBV5-1 and TRBJ2-3, with 10 bases aligning to TRBD2. This CDR3 contains 15 residues. The germline V gene has CDR1 SGHRS and CDR2 YFSETQ. Losses at the gene ends were 0 bases for V and 5 bases for J; bases not matched to a gene: 3. Written as DNA, the CDR3 is TGCGCCAGCAGCTTGGCCGGGACTAGCGTAGATACGCAGTATTTT. Translation: CASSLAGTSVDTQYF.

The V gene is TRBV18, the J gene TRBJ2-7; no clear D. From germline, CDR1 is KGHSH and CDR2 LQKENI. This CDR3 is built from 13 residues. The V end lost 5 bases, the J end lost 0 bases, and 8 bases lay between the germline ends. As DNA, the CDR3 is TGTGCCAGCTCAGTTTCTTACTCCTACGAGCAGTACGTC. This encodes CASSVSYSYEQYV.

This clone was counted once. The chain carries TRBV19 and TRBJ2-1; D remains ambiguous. Deletions cut 1 base from V and 0 bases from J, with 10 bases between. Germline CDR1 and CDR2: LNHDA and SQIVND (reference sequence). The CDR3 sequence is 16 residues long. Here the CDR3 reads CASSIAPSSSYNEQFF. DNA of the CDR3: TGTGCCAGTAGTATAGCCCCCTCTAGCTCCTACAATGAGCAGTTCTTC.